What follows is one T cell receptor (beta chain) and its context. Its target is unknown. Then a second PCR, running about 6 to 12 cycles, was carried out with a sample-barcoded 5' primer and a J-beta primer mix. One entry per CDR3 protein, called by TCRdb with MiXCR from the 5' RACE reads. The sample carries about 1.4 million distinct CDR3 sequences, 45% to 70% recorded once. This specimen comes from a study of blood T cells in healthy people across ages. Findings of the study overall: Per million T cells, the diversity of TCR beta decreased roughly linearly as age advanced.

Per the germline V gene, CDR1 is SGHAT and CDR2 is FQDESV (reference sequence). V lost 5 bases, J lost 0 bases, and 10 bases lay in between. The CDR3 covers 14 residues. The source of this sequence is a man aged 18 to 29 in good health. The sample taken for sequencing was blood. V gene TRBV11-1 combines with J gene TRBJ1-1; D is undetermined. The CDR3 nucleotides are TGTGCCAGCAGCCCGGCCACGGTGAACACTGAAGCTTTCTTT. It encodes CASSPATVNTEAFF. The full variable domain, completed using reference TRBV11-1 and TRBJ1-1, is EAEVAQSPRYKITEKSQAVAFWCDPISGHATLYWYRQILGQGPELLVQFQDESVVDDSQLPKDRFSAERLKGVDSTLKIQPAELGDSAMYLCASSPATVNTEAFFGQGTRLTVV.